Each of the 23 T cell receptor beta chains below was sequenced from the same sample in a study of patients and donors after allogeneic stem cell transplantation. TCRdb reanalysed the RT-PCR reads using MiXCR and keeps one entry per CDR3 protein. The top ten clones hold more than 25% of a sample with 70,000 to 75,000 distinct CDR3 sequences, about 30% of them seen once. Sequences were obtained from blood, either unsorted or a sorted T cell fraction (not recorded which). These receptors were obtained from a human donor who was either an allogeneic HSCT recipient or a stem cell or donor lymphocyte infusion donor (not recorded which). It is not recorded whose cells these are; they may come from a transplant donor.

This clonotype was seen only a few times. This rearrangement joins TRBV4-3 to TRBJ2-1; D gene uncertain. This CDR3 is 16 amino acids long. The ends were cut back, 4 bases at V and 8 bases at J, with 21 bases in the middle. Germline CDR1 is LGHNA and CDR2 is YSLEER. CDR3 loop: CASSPTPYQLYDEQFF. CDR3 sequence (DNA): TGCGCCAGCAGCCCGACCCCTTATCAGCTTTACGATGAGCAGTTCTTC.

This rearrangement joins TRBV4-1 to TRBJ2-1; no firm D call. V dropped 4 bases and J dropped 8 bases, with 18 bases sitting between them. Germline V gives CDR1 MGHRA, CDR2 YSYEKL. The CDR3 is 15 residues long. The CDR3: CASSPVFPGIYEQFF. The CDR3 bases are TGCGCCAGCAGCCCAGTCTTCCCGGGTATATATGAGCAGTTCTTC.

This clonotype occurred many times. The chain recombines TRBV27 with TRBJ2-7; unclear D gene. Germline CDR1 MNHEY, CDR2 SMNVEV (reference sequence). The ends were cut back, 0 bases at V and 0 bases at J, with 12 bases in the middle. This CDR3 is 16 amino acids long. CDR3 amino acids: CASSLSSFRSSYEQYF. The CDR3 DNA sequence: TGTGCCAGCAGTTTATCTAGCTTTAGGAGCTCCTACGAGCAGTACTTC.

V and J are TRBV5-1 and TRBJ2-7; the match to TRBD2 covers 8 bases. V lost 0 bases, J lost 3 bases, and 5 bases stayed unmatched. The CDR3 extends over 15 amino acids. The germline gives CDR1 SGHRS, CDR2 YFSETQ. CDR3 region: CASSLVLAGIYEQYF. Written as DNA, the CDR3 is TGCGCCAGCAGCTTGGTTTTAGCGGGGATCTACGAGCAGTACTTC.

The chain has TRBV25-1 and TRBJ2-5; 7 bases map to TRBD2. The CDR3 sequence is 16 residues long. Germline CDR1 is MGHDK and CDR2 is SYGVNS. Germline trimming cut 3 bases from V and 2 bases from J; bases unmatched to any gene: 9. This CDR3 is CASSDTRGGRQETQYF. Written as DNA, the CDR3 is TGTGCCAGCAGTGACACTCGGGGAGGGAGGCAAGAGACCCAGTACTTC. The entire variable domain, with the rest obtained from reference TRBV25-1 and TRBJ2-5, is as follows: EADIYQTPRYLVIGTGKKITLECSQTMGHDKMYWYQQDPGMELHLIHYSYGVNSTEKGDLSSESTVSRIRTEHFPLTLESARPSHTSQYLCASSDTRGGRQETQYFGPGTRLLVL.

This clonotype was seen repeatedly, ten times or more. This sequence joins TRBV5-1 and TRBJ1-2, with 10 bases that match TRBD1. The CDR3 is 14 residues long. Germline CDR1 and CDR2: SGHRS and YFSETQ. Germline trimming cut 2 bases from V and 8 bases from J; bases unmatched to any gene: 6. The CDR3 reads CASSFGTGADGYTF. The CDR3 coding sequence is TGCGCCAGCAGCTTTGGGACAGGGGCCGACGGCTACACCTTC.

This clonotype has more than one count but fewer than ten. The chain combines TRBV5-1 with TRBJ2-1; TRBD1 matches at 9 bases. The J segment lost 9 bases and the V segment lost 7 bases, leaving 11 bases of the junction unmatched. Germline V gives CDR1 SGHRS, CDR2 YFSETQ. This CDR3 spans 14 amino acids. The CDR3 DNA sequence: TGCGCCAGCTCGGTGACAGGGGGGCTTGGTGAGCAGTTCTTC. Its protein is CASSVTGGLGEQFF.

This chain links TRBV12-3 or TRBV12-4 with TRBJ1-2; D is unresolved. Trimming stripped 5 bases from V and 4 bases from J, with 5 bases between. This CDR3 comprises 11 residues. CDR3 sequence: CASSTAYGYTF. The DNA of the CDR3 is TGTGCCAGCAGTACGGCCTATGGCTACACCTTC.

The CDR3 loop is CSAARAGGDTQYF. The CDR3 nucleotides read TGCAGTGCTGCCCGCGCGGGGGGAGATACGCAGTATTTT. The J gene is TRBJ2-3, the V gene TRBV20-1; the match to TRBD2 covers 8 bases. The CDR3 totals 13 residues. V shed 5 bases and J 5 bases; nucleotides not matched to a gene: 6. Germline lookup yields CDR1 DFQATT and CDR2 SNEGSKA (reference sequence).

This clonotype has more than one count but fewer than ten. The chain links TRBV20-1 to TRBJ1-5; D possibly corresponds to TRBD1 (6 bases). This CDR3 has 14 residues. V lost 5 bases to trimming and J lost 5 bases, with 16 bases between them. Germline V gene data show CDR1 as DFQATT and CDR2 as SNEGSKA (reference sequence). DNA of the CDR3: TGCAGTGCTCTCTCAGGAGGGGGGGATCAGCCCCAGCATTTT. It encodes CSALSGGGDQPQHF.

In its sample, this clonotype was seen a few times. The CDR3, as DNA: TGCAGCGTTGGGGATGAGCAGTTCTTC. Amino acid sequence: CSVGDEQFF. This sequence joins TRBV29-1 and TRBJ2-1; D uncertain. Trimming pared 4 bases from V and 8 bases from J, leaving 3 bases between. Germline CDR1 is SQVTM and CDR2 is ANQGSEA. This CDR3 is built from 9 residues.

There are a few counts of this clonotype. The V call is TRBV12-3 or TRBV12-4, the J call TRBJ2-1, with D perhaps matching TRBD2 (5 bases). CDR3 length equals 15 residues. V lost 6 bases and J lost 0, with 12 bases in between. The CDR3 here is CASSLGLFSYNEQFF. CDR3 bases: TGTGCCAGCAGCCTCGGACTTTTCTCCTACAATGAGCAGTTCTTC.

J is TRBJ1-5 and V is TRBV6-1; no clear D. The CDR3 is 11 residues long. In germline, CDR1 is MNHNS, CDR2 SASEGT. Trimming shortened V by 3 bases and J by 9 bases, and 6 bases separated the two germline ends. This chain's CDR3 is CASSESGPQHF. The CDR3 DNA is TGTGCCAGCAGTGAGTCGGGGCCCCAGCATTTT.

The chain couples TRBV19 to TRBJ2-1; 7 bases line up with TRBD2. The CDR3 runs to 15 residues. V lost 10 bases to trimming and J lost 4 bases; unmatched junction nucleotides: 13. Germline V gives CDR1 LNHDA, CDR2 SQIVND (reference sequence). CDR3 residues: CATKPERGSYNEQFF. The CDR3 nucleotides read TGTGCCACCAAACCCGAGCGGGGTTCTTACAATGAGCAGTTCTTC.

This clonotype came up a few times. This sequence joins TRBV5-1 and TRBJ2-3; 8 nucleotides match TRBD1. With V trimmed by 3 bases and J by 0 bases, 3 bases remained unmatched. Germline CDR1 and CDR2: SGHRS and YFSETQ. The CDR3 contains 15 residues. Here the CDR3 DNA reads TGCGCCAGCAGCTCCCGACAGGGGAGCACAGATACGCAGTATTTT. Translating it yields CASSSRQGSTDTQYF.

The CDR3: CASSFAPGGQTYEQYF. CDR3 nucleotide sequence: TGTGCCAGCAGCTTCGCCCCTGGCGGACAGACCTACGAGCAGTACTTC. The chain joins TRBV5-5 to TRBJ2-7; a possible D gene is TRBD1 (6 bases). V lost 2 bases to trimming and J lost 2 bases, with 17 bases between them. This CDR3 has 16 amino acids. CDR1 is SGHKS and CDR2 is YYEKEE in the germline V gene (reference sequence).

This clonotype was detected only a few times. The gene calls are TRBV29-1 and TRBJ2-7, with 7 bases identical to TRBD2. CDR1 SQVTM and CDR2 ANQGSEA come from the germline V gene. The CDR3 has 15 amino acids. Trimming took 0 bases from V and 6 from J; bases not matched to a gene: 11. The CDR3 sequence: CSVEDLWGGLGEQYF. The DNA of the CDR3 is TGCAGCGTTGAAGATTTATGGGGGGGTCTTGGCGAGCAGTACTTC.

The chain combines TRBV6-2 or TRBV6-3 with TRBJ2-2, with 8 bases identical to TRBD1. The trim removed 4 bases at V and 1 base at J, leaving 2 bases unmatched. The CDR3 totals 15 residues. The germline CDR1 and CDR2 sequences are MNHEY and SVGEGT. CDR3 nucleotides: TGTGCCAGCAGTTGGGACAGGAAGAACACCGGGGAGCTGTTTTTT. Protein sequence: CASSWDRKNTGELFF.

J is TRBJ2-7 and V is TRBV30; 9 bases are a match to TRBD2. V was pared by 2 bases and J by 0 bases, with 11 bases of the junction left unmatched. Germline V CDR1 and CDR2: GTSNPN, SVGIG (reference sequence). The CDR3 spans 17 residues. The CDR3 sequence: CAWSPPGLADISYEQYF. In DNA form, the CDR3 reads TGTGCCTGGAGTCCCCCGGGACTAGCAGATATCTCCTACGAGCAGTACTTC.

This clonotype was counted only a few times. The CDR3 is CASFATTDTQYF. CDR3 DNA: TGTGCCAGCTTCGCAACCACAGATACGCAGTATTTT. This chain connects TRBV2 to TRBJ2-3; no clear D. V gave up 8 bases and J gave up 2 bases, with 8 bases separating them. CDR1 SNHLY and CDR2 FYNNEI come from the germline V gene. The CDR3 spans 12 residues.

V is TRBV4-2 and J is TRBJ2-3, with 9 bases aligning to TRBD2. Germline V gene sequence: CDR1 LGHNA, CDR2 YNFKEQ. The junction had 7 bases not matched to a gene; V was cut back by 2 bases and J by 1 base. The CDR3 contains 17 residues. Written as DNA, the CDR3 is TGTGCCAGCAGCCAAAAAGGGCGGGAGGGGGGCACAGATACGCAGTATTTT. Translating gives CASSQKGREGGTDTQYF.

The V gene is TRBV20-1, the J gene TRBJ2-2; D unresolved. The CDR3 runs 13 residues. Trimming took off 1 base at V and 1 base at J, with 4 bases between the two ends. CDR1 is DFQATT, CDR2 SNEGSKA, per germline (reference sequence). The CDR3 nucleotides read TGCAGTGCTAGAGCTGTGAACACCGGGGAGCTGTTTTTT. It is translated as CSARAVNTGELFF.

This clonotype turned up a few times. The V call is TRBV12-3 or TRBV12-4, the J call TRBJ2-7, with D possibly being TRBD2 (5 bases). V lost 0 bases, J lost 2 bases, and 8 bases lay in between. This CDR3 spans 14 amino acids. In DNA form, the CDR3 reads TGTGCCAGCAGTTTAGCGCCGGGGACCTACGAGCAGTACTTC. The encoded protein is CASSLAPGTYEQYF.